This is a list of T cell receptor beta chains from one sample in a study of T-cell reconstitution after alpha-beta-depleted transplantation in children. TCRdb recomputed calls from the PCR reads with MiXCR, one row per CDR3 protein. Of around 200,000 distinct CDR3 sequences listed, less than 8% are singletons. Sequenced here: PBMCs from the stem cell graft donor, sampled from the stem cell graft. The receptors come from a human donor who donated a stem cell graft to a child with Wiskott-Aldrich syndrome. Each CDR3 is given with its conserved first and last residue. The D gene is left open where the match is weak. For some rows the clone size is stated as once, few or many, or as a class when expanded; others skip it.

j_call,v_call,d_call,clone_size,cdr3_nt,cdr3_aa
TRBJ1-1,TRBV6-1,-,-,TGTGCCAGCAGACCTCCGGGACAAAAGAACACTGAAGCTTTCTTT,CASRPPGQKNTEAFF
TRBJ1-6,TRBV29-1,-,many,TGCAGCGTCCTGACAAGGCGGAATTCACCCCTCCACTTT,CSVLTRRNSPLHF
TRBJ2-3,TRBV5-1,-,few,TGCGCCAGCGCCGAAGTAGGCACAGATACGCAGTATTTT,CASAEVGTDTQYF
TRBJ2-5,TRBV29-1,TRBD2,many,TGCAGCGTGAGGGGGACTAGCGGGGGGGAAGGAGAGACCCAGTACTTC,CSVRGTSGGEGETQYF
TRBJ2-5,TRBV28,TRBD1,many,TGTGCCAGCAGTTCAAGGGACAGGGGAAAAGAGACCCAGTACTTC,CASSSRDRGKETQYF
TRBJ2-5,TRBV20-1,TRBD2,many,TGCAGTGCTAGGCCGGGACTAGCAGAGACCCAGTACTTC,CSARPGLAETQYF
TRBJ2-3,TRBV20-1,TRBD1,once,TGCTGCGTCTCAACGGGACAGGGGCGCGGCACAGATACGCAGTATTTT,CCVSTGQGRGTDTQYF
TRBJ2-2,TRBV10-3,-,many,TGTGCCATCAGTGAGACCGCCGGGGGCGGGGAGCTGTTTTTT,CAISETAGGGELFF
TRBJ1-5,TRBV30,-,many,TGTGCCTGGGGGGATGGGCGGGGGGCTCATAATCAGCCCCAGCATTTT,CAWGDGRGAHNQPQHF
TRBJ2-1,TRBV20-1,TRBD2,many,TGCAGTGCTCCGAGTAGCGGGAGGGCCTTTATGGATGAGCAGTTCTTC,CSAPSSGRAFMDEQFF
TRBJ2-5,TRBV20-1,TRBD1,many,TGCAGTGCCAACCCCATCACAGGGGTTTGGGAGGAGACCCAGTACTTC,CSANPITGVWEETQYF
TRBJ1-6,TRBV20-1,TRBD1,many,TGCAGTGCCGAGGGACAGTTGCAATCACCCCTCCACTTT,CSAEGQLQSPLHF
TRBJ2-5,TRBV20-1,-,many,TGCAGTGTCGCCGGAAGTCGGGAGCAAGAGACCCAGTACTTC,CSVAGSREQETQYF
TRBJ2-5,TRBV24-1,-,-,TGTGCCACCGGCAGGCCCCGGGAGACCCAGTACTTC,CATGRPRETQYF
TRBJ1-6,TRBV4-1,-,many,TGCGCCAGCAGCCAGGGGCAGCAGAGCTCCTATAATTCACCCCTCCACTTT,CASSQGQQSSYNSPLHF
TRBJ2-7,TRBV6-5,-,-,TGTGCCAGCAGTTACGGAGGGGGCCTATCTTACGAGGAGTACTTC,CASSYGGGLSYEEYF
TRBJ2-5,TRBV5-1,-,many,TGCGCCAGCAGCTTACAGGGCGGGGGAGAGACCCAGTACTTC,CASSLQGGGETQYF
TRBJ1-2,TRBV12-3/TRBV12-4,-,many,TGTGCCAGTAGGACGGACCCCTATGGCTACACCTTC,CASRTDPYGYTF
TRBJ1-2,TRBV5-1,-,many,TGCGCCAGCAGCTTGGTCGGGGGCGAAGGTGGCTACACCTTC,CASSLVGGEGGYTF
TRBJ2-7,TRBV27,TRBD1,-,TGTGCCAGCATCACGGACAGGGCTTCCTACGAGCAGTACTTC,CASITDRASYEQYF
TRBJ2-1,TRBV5-5,TRBD1,many,TGTGCCAGCAGCCCAGGGACAGGGGCTTACAGGGAGCAGTTCTTC,CASSPGTGAYREQFF
TRBJ2-1,TRBV6-2/TRBV6-3,-,many,TGTGCCAGCAGATCCCCTCGGGGGGACAGAGGGTACAATGAGCAGTTCTTC,CASRSPRGDRGYNEQFF
TRBJ2-7,TRBV5-6,-,-,TGTGCCAGCAGCTTGGGCGGGAAACCCTCCTACGAGCAGTACTTC,CASSLGGKPSYEQYF
TRBJ1-2,TRBV19,-,few,TGTGCCAGTAGTATAGATCGTTCGAGGGGCCGGGACTATGGCTACACCTTC,CASSIDRSRGRDYGYTF
TRBJ2-7,TRBV10-1,-,many,TGCGCCAGCAGTGATGTACCGGGGGAGCAGTACTTC,CASSDVPGEQYF
TRBJ1-5,TRBV7-2,-,few,TGTGCCAGCAGCTTAGCGAACGCGCTCCCCCAGCATTTT,CASSLANALPQHF
TRBJ2-7,TRBV2,TRBD2,many,TGTGCCAGCAGTGCTAGCGGGGGATCCTACGAGCAGTACTTC,CASSASGGSYEQYF
TRBJ2-1,TRBV14,-,few,TGTGCCAGCAGCCAAGCGGCCTTTAATGAGCAGTTCTTC,CASSQAAFNEQFF
TRBJ2-1,TRBV24-1,-,many,TGTGCCACCAGTGAAGGGTGGAAGGATGAGCAGTTCTTC,CATSEGWKDEQFF
TRBJ2-3,TRBV7-2,-,many,TGTGCCAGCAGCTCGGCCGCAGATACGCAGTATTTT,CASSSAADTQYF
TRBJ1-6,TRBV7-2,-,few,TGTGCCAGCAGCCCCATGGAGAGGTTCCATTCACCCCTCCACTTT,CASSPMERFHSPLHF
TRBJ2-3,TRBV24-1,-,-,TGTGCCACCAGTGATACCGATCTCGGACAGATTAAAACCACAGATACGCAGTATTTT,CATSDTDLGQIKTTDTQYF
TRBJ2-2,TRBV3-1,-,-,TGTGCCAGCAGCCGGGCTCCCGGCGCCGGGGAGCTGTTTTTT,CASSRAPGAGELFF
TRBJ2-1,TRBV24-1,TRBD1,many,TGTGCCACCAGTGATGCCGGGACAGGGAATAAGAATGAGCAGTTCTTC,CATSDAGTGNKNEQFF
TRBJ2-7,TRBV15,TRBD1,few,TGTGCCACCAGCAGGCCGGGACAGCCGCACCCCGGCCTTTACGAGCAGTACTTC,CATSRPGQPHPGLYEQYF
TRBJ1-5,TRBV18,-,-,TGTGCCAGCTCACCATATGAGGGGGGCAATCAGCCCCAGCATTTT,CASSPYEGGNQPQHF
TRBJ2-2,TRBV29-1,-,many,TGCAGCGTTTGGTTCAAGGGCGTAACCACCGGGGAGCTGTTTTTT,CSVWFKGVTTGELFF
TRBJ2-1,TRBV5-1,-,many,TGCGCCAGCAGCTTGTTTTACAGGGAGACCTACAATGAGCAGTTCTTC,CASSLFYRETYNEQFF
TRBJ2-1,TRBV2,-,-,TGTGCCAGCAGTGATTGGGGCGCTGAGCAGTTCTTC,CASSDWGAEQFF
TRBJ2-1,TRBV12-3/TRBV12-4,-,many,TGTGCCAGCAGGACAGGAAATCTCGGGCAGTTCTTC,CASRTGNLGQFF
TRBJ2-2,TRBV30,TRBD1,-,TGTGCCGGTAACAGGGGGCATGGCACCGGGGAGCTGTTTTTT,CAGNRGHGTGELFF
TRBJ2-5,TRBV7-9,TRBD2,many,TGTGCCAGCAGCCCCGGGACTACCGTAGAGACCCAGTACTTC,CASSPGTTVETQYF
TRBJ1-1,TRBV7-2,-,many,TGTGCCAGCAGCCCCGGACAGAACACTGAAGCTTTCTTT,CASSPGQNTEAFF
TRBJ2-7,TRBV7-9,-,few,TGTGCCAGCAGCTTAAAGGGTTTCGTCGAGCAGTACTTC,CASSLKGFVEQYF
TRBJ2-1,TRBV18,TRBD2,once,TGTGCCAGCTCACCATTCGGACTAGCGGGAGGGCAGAGGTACAATGAGCAGTTCTTC,CASSPFGLAGGQRYNEQFF
TRBJ1-2,TRBV6-5,TRBD1,many,TGTGCCAGCAGTAGGGGACAGGGATTCTATGGCTACACCTTC,CASSRGQGFYGYTF
TRBJ2-1,TRBV20-1,TRBD1,many,TGCAGTGCTAGAGACCCCGGGACAGGGGGCATGGATGAGCAGTTCTTC,CSARDPGTGGMDEQFF
TRBJ1-1,TRBV29-1,-,many,TGCAGCGTTCAAGTCCCAGGGAGGGTTGAAGCTTTCTTT,CSVQVPGRVEAFF
TRBJ2-1,TRBV5-1,TRBD1,few,TGCGCCAGCAGGTCCCGACAGGGTGGCTCCTACAATGAGCAGTTCTTC,CASRSRQGGSYNEQFF
TRBJ1-4,TRBV7-9,-,many,TGTGCCAGCAGCCCAGGACGGACTAATGAAAAACTGTTTTTT,CASSPGRTNEKLFF
TRBJ2-7,TRBV24-1,-,-,TGTGCCACCAGTGACACAACACCGGGAGAAAACTACTACGAGCAGTACTTC,CATSDTTPGENYYEQYF
TRBJ2-1,TRBV5-1,TRBD1,few,TGCGCCAGCAGCTTGGCCGGGACAGGTCCCAATGAGCAGTTCTTC,CASSLAGTGPNEQFF
TRBJ1-2,TRBV19,-,-,TGTGCCAGTAGACAGGTCCAACGAGCTAACTATGGCTACACCTTC,CASRQVQRANYGYTF
TRBJ2-5,TRBV2,-,many,TGTGCCAGCACTGAGGGGTCCTCGCGCCAAGAGACCCAGTACTTC,CASTEGSSRQETQYF
TRBJ1-1,TRBV20-1,-,many,TGCAGTGCCCCTCTTGGGTTGGAGGGCACTGAAGCTTTCTTT,CSAPLGLEGTEAFF
TRBJ2-3,TRBV29-1,-,many,TGCAGCGTTGAGGAGGGGGTCACAGATACGCAGTATTTT,CSVEEGVTDTQYF
TRBJ2-3,TRBV20-1,-,many,TGCAGTGCTAGAATCCAGGCCCAAAGCACAGATACGCAGTATTTT,CSARIQAQSTDTQYF
TRBJ2-1,TRBV11-3,-,many,TGTGCCAGCAGCTTAGATCCCCGGTGGAGAGTGTACAATGAGCAGTTCTTC,CASSLDPRWRVYNEQFF